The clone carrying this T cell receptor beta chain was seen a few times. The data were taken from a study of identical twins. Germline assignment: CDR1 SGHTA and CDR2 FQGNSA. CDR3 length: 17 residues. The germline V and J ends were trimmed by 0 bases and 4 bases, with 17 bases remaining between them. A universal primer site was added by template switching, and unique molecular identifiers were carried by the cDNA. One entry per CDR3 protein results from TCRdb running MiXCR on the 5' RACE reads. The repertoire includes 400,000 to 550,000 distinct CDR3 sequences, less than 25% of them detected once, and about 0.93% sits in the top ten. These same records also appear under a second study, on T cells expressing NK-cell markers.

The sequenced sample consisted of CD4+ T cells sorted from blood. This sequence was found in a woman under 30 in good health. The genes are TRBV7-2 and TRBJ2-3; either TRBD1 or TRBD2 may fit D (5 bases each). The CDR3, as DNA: TGTGCCAGCAGCTTAGCGCCGGGGAGCCAAGGGGCAGATACGCAGTATTTT. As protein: CASSLAPGSQGADTQYF.